One and the same sample provided the 30 T cell receptor beta chains below, sequenced in a study of T cells in Graves' hyperthyroidism and ophthalmopathy. The investigators amplified TCR beta CDR3 regions from RNA transcripts. Using the HTBI primer set, a first-round RT-PCR was run on the TCR CDR3. TCRdb itself ran the multiplex PCR reads through MiXCR, one entry per CDR3 protein. This sample carries approximately 590,000 distinct CDR3 sequences, 15% to 19% of them seen once, and the ten largest clones take approximately 7%. The sample taken for sequencing was blood. Receptors originate from a woman aged 25-40 years with Graves' hyperthyroidism.

The V gene is TRBV27, the J gene TRBJ2-7, with 7 nucleotides matching TRBD1. The length of the CDR3 is 13 residues. The V gene end was trimmed by 4 bases and the J gene end by 5 bases; junction bases not matched to a gene: 5. Germline CDR1 is MNHEY and CDR2 is SMNVEV (reference sequence). This CDR3 reads CASSWETGNEQYF. The CDR3 DNA follows: TGTGCCAGCAGTTGGGAGACAGGGAACGAGCAGTACTTC.

This clonotype appeared a few times. This sequence joins TRBV28 and TRBJ2-2; a possible D gene is TRBD2 (6 bases). The CDR3 is made up of 14 amino acids. The V end lost 7 bases, the J end lost 7 bases, and 16 bases lay between the germline ends. Germline V lookup: CDR1 MDHEN, CDR2 SYDVKM. The CDR3 region is CASNPTGLGGELFF. The CDR3 nucleotides are TGTGCCAGCAACCCTACGGGACTCGGCGGGGAGCTGTTTTTT.

The chain combines TRBV20-1 with TRBJ1-2, with 10 bases fitting TRBD1. V trimming: 6 bases; J trimming: 8 bases; junction bases outside the gene matches: 15. From germline, CDR1 is DFQATT and CDR2 SNEGSKA (reference sequence). CDR3 length: 15 amino acids. CDR3: CSAARDGTGELGYTF. The CDR3 region has the DNA TGCAGTGCCGCTAGAGATGGGACAGGGGAGCTAGGCTACACCTTC.

This clonotype was seen more than once but under ten times. J is TRBJ2-2 and V is TRBV3-1, with D perhaps TRBD2 (5 bases). Germline V CDR1 and CDR2: LGHDT, YNNKEL (reference sequence). The V end lost 2 bases, the J end lost 1 base, and 11 bases lay between the germline ends. CDR3 length: 16 residues. CDR3 nucleotides: TGTGCCAGCAGCCAAAGATTAGCGATGAACACCGGGGAGCTGTTTTTT. The encoded protein is CASSQRLAMNTGELFF.

This clonotype was recorded many times. The chain carries TRBV7-8 and TRBJ2-1, with TRBD1 matching over 7 bases. V lost 1 base and J lost 2; bases outside the gene matches: 8. Germline V gene data show CDR1 as SGHVS and CDR2 as FQNEAQ. The CDR3 loop spans 17 amino acids. The DNA for the CDR3 is TGTGCCAGCAGCTTAGGCTCCGACAGGGTACCCTACAATGAGCAGTTCTTC. As protein: CASSLGSDRVPYNEQFF.

This clonotype has a count of ten or more. The chain recombines TRBV18 with TRBJ2-7; D remains ambiguous. V was trimmed by 2 bases and J by 1 base, leaving 6 bases between them. This CDR3 has 13 residues. Germline V gene data show CDR1 as KGHSH and CDR2 as LQKENI. The CDR3: CASSPSPSYEQYF. CDR3 nucleotides: TGTGCCAGCTCACCATCGCCGTCCTACGAGCAGTACTTC.

The table lists this clonotype with a few counts. The chain has TRBV6-5 and TRBJ2-1, with 10 bases aligning to TRBD1. Germline V CDR1 and CDR2: MNHEY, SVGAGI. V gave up 2 bases and J gave up 6 bases; unmatched junction bases: 4. This CDR3 has 15 residues. CDR3 in amino acids: CASSYGTGETNEQFF. The CDR3 coding sequence is TGTGCCAGCAGTTACGGGACAGGGGAAACCAATGAGCAGTTCTTC.

This clonotype was recorded many times. This chain joins TRBV14 and TRBJ1-5; D might be TRBD1 (5 bases). The CDR3 has 17 amino acids. V was shortened by 2 bases and J by 6 bases, with 20 bases between the two germline ends. CDR1 SGHDN and CDR2 FVKESK come from the germline V gene. The CDR3 region has the DNA TGTGCCAGCAGCCAAAAGGGGCAGATTTTGTTTAGTCAGCCCCAGCATTTT. Amino acids: CASSQKGQILFSQPQHF.

This clonotype has ten or more counts. This chain connects TRBV28 to TRBJ1-1; D is uncertain. Germline assignment: CDR1 MDHEN and CDR2 SYDVKM. V lost 7 bases and J 0 bases, leaving 6 bases between the germline ends. The CDR3 is 12 residues long. CDR3 residues: CASTDMNTEAFF. Written as DNA, the CDR3 is TGTGCCAGCACCGACATGAACACTGAAGCTTTCTTT.

This clonotype was seen many times. This rearrangement joins TRBV3-1 to TRBJ2-2; 9 nucleotides agree with TRBD1. Germline CDR1 reads LGHDT; CDR2 reads YNNKEL (reference sequence). The CDR3 has 15 residues. The V gene end was trimmed by 3 bases and the J gene end by 3 bases; junction bases not matched to a gene: 2. The CDR3 spells CASSQDRGYTGELFF. CDR3 bases: TGTGCCAGCAGCCAGGACAGGGGATACACCGGGGAGCTGTTTTTT.

This clonotype was picked up many times. The V and J genes are TRBV7-2 and TRBJ2-7; 9 bases align to TRBD2. There are 15 residues in the CDR3. Unmatched junction bases numbered 9, after V lost 5 bases and J lost 4 bases. The germline V gene encodes CDR1 SGHTA and CDR2 FQGNSA. The CDR3 DNA reads as TGTGCCAGCAGCCGGGATAGACTAGCGGAATACGAGCAGTACTTC. This gives the protein CASSRDRLAEYEQYF.

This clonotype was counted ten times or more. This chain links TRBV20-1 with TRBJ2-4, with 12 bases identical to TRBD2. The germline CDR1 and CDR2 sequences are DFQATT and SNEGSKA (reference sequence). V lost 1 base and J lost 8; bases outside the gene matches: 9. This CDR3 region has 16 residues. The CDR3 here is CSARAASGRGGYIQYF. The CDR3 region has the DNA TGCAGTGCTAGAGCGGCTAGCGGGAGGGGGGGGTACATTCAGTACTTC.

The count of this clonotype is one. The chain has TRBV20-1 and TRBJ1-5, with D possibly matching TRBD1 (5 bases). The CDR3 is 14 residues long. The germline CDR1 and CDR2 sequences are DFQATT and SNEGSKA (reference sequence). V lost 6 bases to trimming and J lost 4 bases, with 16 bases between them. CDR3 sequence: CSALSGPYNQPQHF. The CDR3 bases are TGCAGTGCCCTTTCGGGGCCCTATAATCAGCCCCAGCATTTT.

This clonotype was found once. A much larger clone differs by one base, so this may be a read error. This chain links TRBV5-1 with TRBJ1-1, with 8 bases identical to TRBD1. V lost 4 bases, J lost 4 bases, and 9 bases stayed unmatched. This CDR3 comprises 15 residues. Germline lookup yields CDR1 SGHRS and CDR2 YFSETQ. The CDR3 region is CASSNPRGQGTEAFF. DNA of the CDR3: TGCGCCAGCAGCAATCCCCGAGGACAGGGCACTGAAGCTTTCTTT.

The CDR3 DNA is TGTGCCTGGAAGATGACCGGGGGGGACACTGAAGCTTTCTTT. Translating gives CAWKMTGGDTEAFF. The chain employs TRBV30 and TRBJ1-1; a weak D match, TRBD1 (5 bases). Trimming took off 4 bases at V and 3 bases at J, with 15 bases between the two ends. The CDR3 is 14 residues long. Germline-derived CDR1 and CDR2 are GTSNPN and SVGIG (reference sequence).

The sample holds many counts of this clonotype. V gene TRBV7-9 combines with J gene TRBJ2-2; unclear D gene. V lost 6 bases, J lost 0 bases, and 14 bases lay in between. The CDR3 is 16 residues long. CDR1 and CDR2 (germline): SEHNR, FQNEAQ (reference sequence). The CDR3 is CASSSTQISNTGELFF. CDR3 DNA: TGTGCCAGCAGTTCTACTCAGATCTCGAACACCGGGGAGCTGTTTTTT.

This clonotype was seen at least ten times. The gene calls are TRBV27 and TRBJ1-5, with TRBD1 matching over 10 bases. The germline V gene has CDR1 MNHEY and CDR2 SMNVEV (reference sequence). The CDR3 consists of 15 residues. After removal of 6 bases from V and 5 bases from J, the junction contained 7 bases not matched to a gene. This CDR3 is CASSPGTGAYQPQHF. The CDR3 bases are TGTGCCAGCAGCCCCGGGACAGGGGCCTATCAGCCCCAGCATTTT.

Ten or more counts support this clonotype. The V and J genes are TRBV18 and TRBJ2-5; D unclear. Trimming stripped 4 bases from V and 1 base from J, with 7 bases between. Germline V lookup: CDR1 KGHSH, CDR2 LQKENI. The CDR3 runs 13 residues. DNA of the CDR3: TGTGCCAGCTCACAAGGCATCCAAGAGACCCAGTACTTC. This codes for CASSQGIQETQYF. The complete variable domain, with remaining parts taken from reference TRBV18 and TRBJ2-5, reads NAGVMQNPRHLVRRRGQEARLRCSPMKGHSHVYWYRQLPEEGLKFMVYLQKENIIDESGMPKERFSAEFPKEGPSILRIQQVVRGDSAAYFCASSQGIQETQYFGPGTRLLVL.

This clonotype was detected many times. The V gene is TRBV12-3 or TRBV12-4, the J gene TRBJ2-6; D gene unclear. Trimming took 7 bases from V and 4 from J, leaving 11 bases between them. This CDR3 region has 14 residues. CDR3 nucleotides: TGTGCCAGCACCCTTAGGGAAGGGGCCAACGTCCTGACTTTC. Amino acid sequence: CASTLREGANVLTF.

The rearrangement links TRBV6-2 or TRBV6-3 to TRBJ2-5; no clear D gene. Trimming took off 6 bases at V and 2 bases at J, with 25 bases between the two ends. CDR3 size: 18 residues. Per germline, CDR1 MNHEY and CDR2 SVGEGT. The CDR3 sequence: CASSSIGLGRAAQETQYF. In DNA form, the CDR3 reads TGTGCCAGCAGCTCGATAGGGCTTGGTAGAGCAGCACAAGAGACCCAGTACTTC.

The chain employs TRBV14 and TRBJ1-2; D is undetermined. The CDR3 contains 14 residues. Germline lookup yields CDR1 SGHDN and CDR2 FVKESK. Trimming removed 1 base from V and 10 bases from J, with 16 bases in between. The CDR3 coding sequence is TGTGCCAGCAGCCAAGCGGCCGTTTCTAGGGACTACACCTTC. Its translation is CASSQAAVSRDYTF.

In its sample, this clonotype was seen many times. This chain links TRBV9 with TRBJ2-1; D remains unclear. This CDR3 comprises 12 residues. Trimming left V 3 bases short and J 8 bases short, with 9 bases between. In germline, CDR1 is SGDLS, CDR2 YYNGEE. This chain's CDR3 is CASSGGRDEQFF. CDR3 in DNA: TGTGCCAGCAGCGGAGGTCGGGATGAGCAGTTCTTC.

This clonotype was counted at least ten times. This rearrangement joins TRBV7-2 to TRBJ2-1; D assignment may be TRBD1 or TRBD2 (6 bases each). Germline V gene sequence: CDR1 SGHTA, CDR2 FQGNSA. The CDR3 length is 16 residues. Trimming cost V 4 bases and J 9 bases, with 22 bases left between them. The CDR3 is CASSSTGRRGTSEQFF. The CDR3 coding sequence is TGTGCCAGCAGCTCAACAGGGCGTCGGGGGACGAGTGAGCAGTTCTTC.

The chain joins TRBV5-5 to TRBJ1-5, with D unresolved. V lost 0 bases, J lost 6 bases, and 7 bases lay in between. The germline CDR1 and CDR2 sequences are SGHKS and YYEKEE (reference sequence). The CDR3 length is 13 residues. This CDR3 is CASSLGLAQPQHF. CDR3 sequence (DNA): TGTGCCAGCAGCTTGGGGCTAGCTCAGCCCCAGCATTTT.

The chain carries TRBV11-2 and TRBJ1-5, with D unresolved. This CDR3 has 13 residues. CDR1 SGHAT and CDR2 FQNNGV come from the germline V gene. Trimming took 5 bases from V and 5 from J, leaving 10 bases between them. The CDR3 region is CASSREPHQPQHF. In DNA form, the CDR3 reads TGTGCCAGCAGCCGAGAACCCCATCAGCCCCAGCATTTT.

The chain is built from TRBV27 and TRBJ2-1; 15 positions match TRBD2. Trimming at V came to 7 bases and at J to 3 bases, leaving 10 bases not matched to a gene. Germline V gene lookup returns CDR1 MNHEY and CDR2 SMNVEV (reference sequence). There are 18 residues in the CDR3. CDR3 region: CASTPRTSGRAVYNEQFF. Written as DNA, the CDR3 is TGTGCCAGCACGCCTAGGACTAGCGGGAGGGCAGTCTACAATGAGCAGTTCTTC.

CDR3 region: CASSTSGTGRNSPLHF. In nucleotides, the CDR3 is TGCGCCAGCAGCACGTCCGGGACAGGGAGGAATTCACCCCTCCACTTT. The V call is TRBV5-1, the J call TRBJ1-6; 9 bases align to TRBD1. Germline V gives CDR1 SGHRS, CDR2 YFSETQ. Unmatched junction bases numbered 9, after V lost 4 bases and J lost 7 bases. This CDR3 spans 16 amino acids.

This clonotype was recorded many times. The V gene is TRBV18, the J gene TRBJ2-3; 9 bases line up with TRBD1. CDR3 size: 14 residues. The ends lost 0 bases at V and 9 bases at J; junction bases unmatched: 4. The V gene's germline CDR1 is KGHSH and CDR2 LQKENI. DNA of the CDR3: TGTGCCAGCTCACCACCGGACAGGGGAAGGACGCAGTATTTT. Translation gives CASSPPDRGRTQYF.

This chain uses TRBV4-2 with TRBJ2-7, with D uncertain. Trimming shortened V by 0 bases and J by 6 bases, and 15 bases separated the two germline ends. Per the germline V gene, CDR1 is LGHNA and CDR2 is YNFKEQ. The CDR3 has 15 residues. CDR3 loop: CASSQDPPSGSEQYF. The DNA for the CDR3 is TGTGCCAGCAGCCAAGATCCCCCCTCCGGTAGCGAGCAGTACTTC.

There are a few counts of this clonotype. The rearrangement joins TRBV24-1 to TRBJ2-7; 9 bases fit TRBD1. Germline CDR1 reads KGHDR; CDR2 reads SFDVKD. The CDR3 has 15 residues. V lost 7 bases to trimming and J lost 5 bases; unmatched junction nucleotides: 11. The chain's CDR3 is CATSHGRDRAHEQYF. CDR3 nucleotides: TGTGCCACCAGCCATGGCCGGGACAGGGCCCACGAGCAGTACTTC.